This T cell receptor beta chain appears in the sequencing data of a study of shared clonotypes between healthy human individuals. The CDR3 extends over 16 amino acids. V lost 3 bases to trimming and J lost 2 bases; unmatched junction nucleotides: 6. Germline-derived CDR1 and CDR2 are LNHDA and SQIVND (reference sequence). In regard to this clone: Its antigen is unidentified.

Study-wide findings and caveats: Shared clonotypes: about 4.6% naive CD4, about 3.3% naive CD8, 2.3% memory CD4, approximately 0.4% memory CD8.

Clones were read by immunoSEQ multiplex PCR, and TCRdb kept only the in-frame ones, dropping some. The table shows approximately 1.4 million clones, with 98% occurring only once. Sequenced input: naive CD4+ T cells sorted from blood. Documented subset: CD45RA+ positively selected. This TCR was sampled from a man under 40 in good health. The chain carries TRBV19 and TRBJ2-2; 7 bases are a match to TRBD2. The CDR3 sequence is CASSISPGGNTGELFF. The CDR3 DNA reads as TGTGCCAGTAGTATCTCGCCGGGGGGTAACACCGGGGAGCTGTTTTTT. Combining the CDR3 with reference TRBV19 and TRBJ2-2 gives the whole variable domain DGGITQSPKYLFRKEGQNVTLSCEQNLNHDAMYWYRQDPGQGLRLIYYSQIVNDFQKGDIAEGYSVSREKKESFPLTVTSAQKNPTAFYLCASSISPGGNTGELFFGEGSRLTVL.